Following are 18 T cell receptor beta chains from one sample sequenced in a study of graft-versus-host responses after intestinal transplantation. Produced via immunoSEQ multiplex PCR; TCRdb's table is partial and in-frame only. The profile shows about 59,000 clones, 85% to 95% of them singletons. Their antigens are not known. The source material was unstimulated CD4+ T cells sorted from spleen or lymph node cells, sampled before transplant. All receptors derive from a human donor who was the organ donor for an intestinal transplant.

The chain has TRBV18 and TRBJ1-1; 7 bases are a match to TRBD1. V shed 0 bases and J 5 bases; nucleotides not matched to a gene: 9. Germline values: CDR1 KGHSH, CDR2 LQKENI. CDR3 size: 16 residues. DNA for the CDR3: TGTGCCAGCTCACCACCGGGAACAGGGGCGGGGACTGAAGCTTTCTTT. Translation: CASSPPGTGAGTEAFF.

The rearrangement links TRBV7-9 to TRBJ2-3; 12 positions match TRBD2. The CDR3 covers 16 residues. Germline CDR1 reads SEHNR; CDR2 reads FQNEAQ (reference sequence). V shed 5 bases, J shed 2 bases, and the junction held 5 bases outside the gene matches. CDR3 in DNA: TGTGCCAGCAGCCCCAGACTAGCGGGGGTCACAGATACGCAGTATTTT. As protein: CASSPRLAGVTDTQYF.

The rearrangement joins TRBV7-2 to TRBJ1-1, with D possibly matching TRBD1 (5 bases). From germline, CDR1 is SGHTA and CDR2 FQGNSA. This CDR3 comprises 14 residues. V was pared by 0 bases and J by 1 base, with 6 bases between. This CDR3 reads CASSLAGANTEAFF. The CDR3 DNA sequence: TGTGCCAGCAGCTTAGCAGGGGCGAACACTGAAGCTTTCTTT.

The rearrangement uses TRBV7-2 and TRBJ2-3; D gene ambiguous. With 1 base removed from V and 5 bases from J, the gap between germline ends came to 4 bases. The CDR3 contains 12 residues. Germline V gives CDR1 SGHTA, CDR2 FQGNSA. The CDR3 here is CASSLGLDTQYF. CDR3 DNA: TGTGCCAGCAGCTTAGGTCTAGATACGCAGTATTTT.

The genes are TRBV4-3 and TRBJ1-4, with 9 positions matching TRBD1. The CDR3 runs to 16 residues. V dropped 1 base and J dropped 8; count of bases not matched to a gene: 8. CDR1 and CDR2 from the germline V gene are LGHNA and YSLEER. The CDR3 loop is CASSQGSGTGREKLFF. CDR3 sequence (DNA): TGCGCCAGCAGCCAAGGGTCCGGGACAGGGAGGGAAAAACTGTTTTTT.

The chain carries TRBV9 and TRBJ2-1; the match to TRBD2 covers 9 bases. V gave up 4 bases and J gave up 10 bases; unmatched junction bases: 6. Looked up from germline, CDR1 is SGDLS and CDR2 is YYNGEE. The CDR3 is 13 amino acids. CDR3: CASSSHLAGEQFF. In DNA form, the CDR3 reads TGTGCCAGCAGCTCCCACCTAGCGGGAGAGCAGTTCTTC. Drawing the rest from reference TRBV9 and TRBJ2-1, the complete variable domain is DSGVTQTPKHLITATGQRVTLRCSPRSGDLSVYWYQQSLDQGLQFLIQYYNGEERAKGNILERFSAQQFPDLHSELNLSSLELGDSALYFCASSSHLAGEQFFGPGTRLTVL.

The chain carries TRBV4-1 and TRBJ1-3; the D is unclear. The CDR3 is 16 amino acids. The germline V gene encodes CDR1 MGHRA and CDR2 YSYEKL. V lost 0 bases and J lost 0, with 9 bases in between. The CDR3 protein is CASSQDGGLSGNTIYF. The CDR3 coding sequence is TGCGCCAGCAGCCAAGATGGCGGCCTCTCTGGAAACACCATATATTTT.

The chain uses TRBV7-2 and TRBJ2-2; 9 nucleotides match TRBD2. V shed 5 bases and J 3 bases; nucleotides not matched to a gene: 10. This CDR3 region has 17 residues. Germline V gene sequence: CDR1 SGHTA, CDR2 FQGNSA. This CDR3 is CASSPQAAGGDTGELFF. In DNA form, the CDR3 reads TGTGCCAGCAGCCCCCAAGCAGCGGGGGGTGACACCGGGGAGCTGTTTTTT. The variable domain in full, completed from reference TRBV7-2 and TRBJ2-2, reads GAGVSQSPSNKVTEKGKDVELRCDPISGHTALYWYRQSLGQGLEFLIYFQGNSAPDKSGLPSDRFSAERTGGSVSTLTIQRTQQEDSAVYLCASSPQAAGGDTGELFFGEGSRLTVL.

This chain connects TRBV7-9 to TRBJ2-7; 8 nucleotides match TRBD1. Germline V CDR1 and CDR2: SEHNR, FQNEAQ (reference sequence). V gave up 5 bases and J gave up 1 base; unmatched junction bases: 7. The CDR3 consists of 15 residues. CDR3 region: CASSQGTGASYEQYF. As DNA, the CDR3 is TGTGCCAGCAGCCAAGGGACAGGCGCTTCCTACGAGCAGTACTTC.

The chain links TRBV19 to TRBJ1-6; perhaps TRBD1 as D (6 bases). V shed 3 bases and J shed 7 bases, with 19 bases lying between them. CDR1 is LNHDA, CDR2 SQIVND, per germline (reference sequence). CDR3 length equals 17 residues. The CDR3 coding sequence is TGTGCCAGTAGTATCAGTCAGGGGTTCCGGCAGAATTCACCCCTCCACTTT. As protein: CASSISQGFRQNSPLHF.

The rearrangement uses TRBV7-9 and TRBJ2-7; TRBD1 aligns across 7 bases. Looked up from germline, CDR1 is SEHNR and CDR2 is FQNEAQ (reference sequence). The length of the CDR3 is 14 residues. Losses at the gene ends were 4 bases for V and 4 bases for J; bases not matched to a gene: 7. Here the CDR3 reads CASSSTGTRYEQYF. For the CDR3, the DNA is TGTGCCAGCAGCTCGACAGGGACCAGGTACGAGCAGTACTTC.

CDR3 loop: CASSQLAGGREQYF. The DNA for the CDR3 is TGTGCCAGCAGTCAACTAGCGGGGGGGCGCGAGCAGTACTTC. V usage is TRBV6-5 and J usage is TRBJ2-7; TRBD2 aligns across 13 bases. The CDR3 is made up of 14 amino acids. V gave up 5 bases and J gave up 6 bases; unmatched junction bases: 4. CDR1 is MNHEY, CDR2 SVGAGI, per germline.

This chain joins TRBV5-4 and TRBJ1-4, with D tentatively TRBD1 (5 bases). Germline V gene sequence: CDR1 SGHNT, CDR2 YYREEE (reference sequence). The CDR3 totals 11 residues. The chain's CDR3 is CASGRDEKLFF. DNA of the CDR3: TGTGCGAGCGGCAGGGATGAAAAACTGTTTTTT.

The chain couples TRBV18 to TRBJ2-7, with TRBD1 matching over 7 bases. With V trimmed by 3 bases and J by 0 bases, 5 bases remained unmatched. Looked up from germline, CDR1 is KGHSH and CDR2 is LQKENI. This CDR3 contains 15 residues. CDR3 sequence reads: CASSPGQLSSYEQYF. The CDR3 nucleotides read TGTGCCAGCTCACCGGGACAGCTTAGCTCCTACGAGCAGTACTTC.

The V gene is TRBV10-3, the J gene TRBJ1-6; D is ambiguous. V lost 4 bases and J 0 bases, leaving 7 bases between the germline ends. The CDR3 loop spans 15 amino acids. Germline V gives CDR1 ENHRY, CDR2 SYGVKD. The CDR3 nucleotides are TGTGCCATCAGTGTCTTTAGCTCCTATAATTCACCCCTCCACTTT. Translated, it gives CAISVFSSYNSPLHF.

The rearrangement uses TRBV7-2 and TRBJ2-7, with 7 bases lining up with TRBD2. Unmatched junction bases numbered 8, after V lost 4 bases and J lost 5 bases. CDR3 length: 14 amino acids. Germline CDR1 reads SGHTA; CDR2 reads FQGNSA. The CDR3 nucleotides read TGTGCCAGCAGCTCAGGAACTAGCGCCCACGAGCAGTACTTC. It codes for CASSSGTSAHEQYF.

Note on this clone: Other nucleotide sequences in the sample specify the same CDR3. The rearrangement links TRBV5-5 to TRBJ1-1, with TRBD1 identical over 8 bases. V shed 1 base and J 5 bases; nucleotides not matched to a gene: 10. The CDR3 is made up of 16 amino acids. Germline V gene sequence: CDR1 SGHKS, CDR2 YYEKEE (reference sequence). The CDR3, as DNA: TGTGCCAGCAGCTTGAAGCCTGTACAGGGGGGAACTGAAGCTTTCTTT. Translation: CASSLKPVQGGTEAFF.

V usage is TRBV29-1 and J usage is TRBJ1-2, with 7 bases lining up with TRBD1. V was clipped by 5 bases and J by 3 bases; unmatched bases: 12. This CDR3 comprises 15 residues. CDR1 and CDR2 (germline): SQVTM, ANQGSEA. This chain's CDR3 is CSVSKTTGRDYGYTF. The CDR3 DNA reads TGCAGCGTTTCTAAGACGACAGGGAGAGACTATGGCTACACCTTC.